This TCR beta chain was documented in a study of T cell repertoires in cytomegalovirus infection (dated by TCRdb to between 2019 and 2020). Background for the entire study: Alongside well-studied HLA-B-restricted epitopes, the peptide stimulations were aimed at recently identified HLA-C-restricted CMV epitopes, whose presentation resists viral immunomodulation. Donor HLA type was relevant to the analysis, as public TCR beta signatures indicated carriage of CMV infection together with the matching HLA type.

On this clonotype: It has no known antigen specificity. Because it lacks the conserved phenylalanine or tryptophan at the end, this CDR3 is likely a read error.

Broader findings and caveats from the paper: In both this cohort and an independent roughly 400-donor cohort, the cumulative frequency of public TCR beta family members distinguished carriers of CMV infection plus the relevant HLA type. The ex vivo response was dominated by HLA-C-restricted CMV-specific TCR beta clonotypes, which also provided the single most frequent clonotype in two of eight donors.

This specimen's treatment or condition label, per the study, means: in vitro stimulation with specific CMV peptide epitopes to enrich CMV-specific T cells. TCRdb names Illumina HiSeq 1500 as the instrument used. The raw public data were reprocessed by TCRdb itself: fastp quality trimming at Q25, MiXCR clonotype calling, in-frame beta chains only. Identical CDR3 protein sequences are pooled into one entry, listed with their most common genes and DNA. For this sample there are about 900,000 distinct CDR3 sequences; 30% to 40% appear just once. The ten largest clonotypes hold roughly an eighth of the sample. V is pruned by 4 bases and J by 4 bases, leaving 5 bases of the junction without a gene match. Looking up the germline V gene yields CDR1 SGHTA and CDR2 FQGNSA. The CDR3 totals 15 residues, both ends included. Just CDR3 DNA is preserved here, 45 bases in frame from base 1.

Specimen: cultured CD8+ T cells from PBMCs, collected from culture after CMV antigen stimulation. The chain joins TRBV7-2 to TRBJ2-1, with TRBD2 identical over 9 junction bases. The receptor was derived from a human donor in good health (CMV status not recorded). Some clones in this sample may be carry-over from other donors' samples. The sequenced DNA: TGTGCCAGCAGCTGGAGCGGGGGGAGGTACAATGAGCAGTTCTCC. It encodes CASSWSGGRYNEQFS.